This TCR beta chain stems from a study of PD-1 blockade in classical Hodgkin lymphoma. The wider study: Once every 2 weeks, patients received intravenous nivolumab at 3 mg/kg.

The assay was immunoSEQ multiplex PCR, and TCRdb's table has in-frame clones only and misses some. Here the sample spans 60,000 or so clones, around 90% being singletons. Following autologous stem cell transplantation, relapse occurred in every patient, and exposure to brentuximab vedotin varied. The CDR3 length is 18 residues. Trimming at V came to 5 bases and at J to 4 bases, leaving 16 bases not matched to a gene. Germline CDR1 and CDR2: MDHEN and SYDVKM. The specimen was peripheral blood mononuclear cells (PBMCs), collected at baseline. The rearrangement uses TRBV28 and TRBJ2-1; 8 bases are a match to TRBD2. This receptor was obtained from a human donor with classical Hodgkin lymphoma. The CDR3 region is CASSPTLPGLGVYNEQFF. The CDR3 nucleotides are TGTGCCAGCAGTCCTACCCTCCCGGGACTAGGCGTTTACAATGAGCAGTTCTTC.